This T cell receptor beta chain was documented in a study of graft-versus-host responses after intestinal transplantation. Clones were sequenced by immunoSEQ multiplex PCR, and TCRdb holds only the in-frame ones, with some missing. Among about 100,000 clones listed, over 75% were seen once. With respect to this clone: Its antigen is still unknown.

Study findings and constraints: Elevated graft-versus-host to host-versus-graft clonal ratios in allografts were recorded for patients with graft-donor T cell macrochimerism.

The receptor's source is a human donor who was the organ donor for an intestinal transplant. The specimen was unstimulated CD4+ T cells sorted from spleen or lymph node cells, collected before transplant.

The CDR3 loop reads CASSPRSGTSGVDTQYF. The CDR3 nucleotides are TGTGCCAGCTCACCCCGCTCGGGGACTAGCGGGGTGGATACGCAGTATTTT. This chain joins TRBV18 and TRBJ2-3, with TRBD2 identical over 13 bases. Germline CDR1 is KGHSH and CDR2 is LQKENI. Trimming removed 3 bases from V and 6 bases from J; junction bases left unmatched: 9. This CDR3 comprises 17 residues. Based on the CDR3 plus reference TRBV18 and TRBJ2-3, the full variable domain is NAGVMQNPRHLVRRRGQEARLRCSPMKGHSHVYWYRQLPEEGLKFMVYLQKENIIDESGMPKERFSAEFPKEGPSILRIQQVVRGDSAAYFCASSPRSGTSGVDTQYFGPGTRLTVL.